This T cell receptor beta chain was sequenced in a study of glioma-infiltrating T cells. Broader study findings: Non-neoplastic patients had below-expected tissue-blood divergence, while all gliomas exceeded expectation.

TCR alpha and beta CDR3 regions were amplified from RNA using iRepertoire nested multiplex PCR. TCRdb used MiXCR to reprocess the multiplex PCR reads, holding one entry per CDR3 protein. This sample has more than 9,000 distinct CDR3 sequences, with less than 30% found just once. Germline CDR1 reads MNHNY; CDR2 reads SVGAGI (reference sequence). This CDR3 has 15 residues. This clonotype was observed a few times. The antigen is unknown. This clone may be a read error of a much larger clone one base away. The J gene is TRBJ2-5, the V gene TRBV6-6; D may be TRBD1 or TRBD2 (6 bases each). The sample comprised glioma tissue, nonneoplastic brain tissue, or PBMCs (not recorded which). This receptor was obtained from a human donor with low-grade glioma or glioblastoma, undergoing nonglioma brain surgery, or in good health (not recorded which). In DNA, the CDR3 is TGTGCCAGCAGTTACTCGGCGGGGACAAAAGAGACCAAGTACTTC. Translation gives CASSYSAGTKETKYF.